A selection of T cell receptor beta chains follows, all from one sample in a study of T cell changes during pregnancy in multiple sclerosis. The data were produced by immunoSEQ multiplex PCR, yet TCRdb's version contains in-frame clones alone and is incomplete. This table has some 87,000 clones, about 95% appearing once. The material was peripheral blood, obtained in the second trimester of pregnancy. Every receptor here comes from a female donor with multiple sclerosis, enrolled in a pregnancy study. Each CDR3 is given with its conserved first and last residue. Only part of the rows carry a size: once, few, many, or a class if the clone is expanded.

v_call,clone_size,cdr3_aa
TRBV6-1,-,CASSELTTIIFTGELFF
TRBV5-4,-,CASSPMGGRPGELFF
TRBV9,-,CASSVEGRGGLNEQFF
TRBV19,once,CASSPLMGAIRETQYF
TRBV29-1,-,CSVEEDGTSYGWGHF
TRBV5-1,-,CASSLTSAQETQYF
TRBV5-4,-,CASSFDRGDNEQFF
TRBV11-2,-,CASSLGTGRSDTQYF
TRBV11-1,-,CASSLQENTEAFF
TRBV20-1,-,CSASVANEQFF
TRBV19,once,CASSIGSLAGGVGETQYF
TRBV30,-,CAWSATGGATDTQYF
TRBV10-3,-,CAISDFGNTGELFF
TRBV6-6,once,CASSPTGNTEAFF
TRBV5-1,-,CASSLDQGALDGYTF
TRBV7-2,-,CASSLRRDLGGTQYF
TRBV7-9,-,CASSLRTGSISGNTIYF
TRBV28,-,CASRTSGLADPHNEQFF
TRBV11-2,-,CASRSGQQETQYF
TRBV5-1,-,CASSWGQGRTGELFF
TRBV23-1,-,CASSRPRRLAGSYEQYF
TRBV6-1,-,CASSDRGQGEQYF